This T cell receptor beta chain is from a study of control samples from healthy donors and cancer patients (TCRdb year 2020). The protocol used for the library was the immunoSEQ multiplex PCR assay. In its TCRdb copy, this immuneACCESS table keeps in-frame sequences only and misses some clones. Where compared with another copy, unresolved V genes explain less than half of these, and the others have no known cause. This sample comprises some 150,000 clones, about 94% of them detected only once. The leading ten clones occupy 4.1% of the sample. Per the germline V gene, SGHAT is the CDR1 and FQNNGV is the CDR2. The V and J ends are trimmed by 6 bases and 2 bases, leaving 14 bases between them. The CDR3 runs 14 amino acids, cysteine and phenylalanine included. The read is trimmed to its CDR3 DNA, 42 bases read in frame from base 1. Note on this clone: This receptor's antigen is unknown. Base qualities were left out, and no much larger clone turns up one base away.

The chain is made from TRBV11-2 and TRBJ2-7; a weak D assignment points to TRBD2 (5 bases agree). The sample taken for sequencing was blood. The receptor's source is a woman aged 55-70 years in good health. The sequence in DNA is TGTGCCAGCAGTTATAGCGACGGTACCTACGAGCAGTACTTC. Translation gives CASSYSDGTYEQYF.